This T cell receptor (beta chain) was recorded in a study of T-cell reconstitution after alpha-beta-depleted transplantation in children. General observations from the study: Reportedly, only several hundred clones from non-depleted graft cells drove alpha-beta T-cell counts at about two months. Counts and diversity of T cells one year after transplant came mostly from newly produced T cells. For some patients, TCRbeta diversity was high at day 60 because of recipient T cells and thymic progenitors that survived.

Germline V gene data show CDR1 as SGHNT and CDR2 as YYREEE (reference sequence). This CDR3 is built from 13 residues. V was cut by 4 bases and J by 0 bases, with 8 bases left in between. This clonotype was picked up many times. Its specificity is not known. Construction of the TCRbeta library involved unique molecular identifiers. Via MiXCR, TCRdb re-called the PCR reads, giving one row per CDR3 protein. The repertoire holds 200,000 or so distinct CDR3 sequences, with 5.5% to 7% as singletons. This receptor was identified in a girl less than two years old with combined immunodeficiency, due to receive a stem cell transplant. Sequences were derived from PBMCs, sampled before TCRalphabeta/CD19-depleted stem cell transplant. V gene TRBV5-4 combines with J gene TRBJ2-7, with D possibly TRBD1 on 6 matching bases. The CDR3 reads CASSRDTSYEQYF. The CDR3 DNA sequence: TGTGCCAGCAGCCGGGACACCTCCTACGAGCAGTACTTC.